This T cell receptor beta chain was identified during a study of T-cell memory formation after mild COVID-19. There are a few counts of this clonotype. What it binds is not known. This CDR3 region has 13 residues. Losses at the gene ends were 5 bases for V and 8 bases for J; bases not matched to a gene: 7. Germline loops: CDR1 SEHNR, CDR2 FQNEAQ (reference sequence). Study-wide points: SARS-CoV-2 specificity of second-wave clones peaking day 37 was unconfirmed. Mostly located in CM and EM were contracting CD4+ clones, with contracting CD8+ clones located in EMRA.

From 5'RACE with constant-segment primers came TCR alpha and TCR beta cDNA libraries that carried sample barcodes and UMIs. From the 5' RACE reads, TCRdb called clonotypes with MiXCR, one entry per CDR3 protein. The sample lists 530,000 or so distinct CDR3 sequences; approximately 15% were seen once. The origin of this receptor is an adult woman who had mild COVID-19 (a few samples of this study predate the infection). Cell type and time point are not known. The V gene is TRBV7-9, the J gene TRBJ1-2, with 8 bases that match TRBD1. The sample consisted of PBMCs or a T cell subset sorted from them (not recorded which). CDR3 loop: CASSTTGVGGYTF. CDR3 sequence (DNA): TGTGCCAGCAGCACGACAGGGGTGGGAGGCTACACCTTC.